This T cell receptor (beta chain) was recorded in a study of T cell repertoires in cytomegalovirus infection. Study-wide points: CMV-specific HLA-C-restricted TCR beta clonotypes dominated the ex vivo response.

MiXCR, run by TCRdb on the reads, gives a single entry per CDR3 protein. The sample consists of 200,000 to 300,000 distinct CDR3 sequences, under 8.5% of them appearing once. This CDR3 has 14 amino acids. The germline V gene has CDR1 SGHDN and CDR2 FVKESK. V was pared by 1 base and J by 8 bases, with 4 bases of the junction left unmatched. This clonotype was picked up many times. Its antigen is still unknown. The sample comprised PBMCs. The receptor's source is a human donor in good health (CMV status not recorded). Some clones in this sample may be carry-over from other donors' samples. This chain links TRBV14 with TRBJ1-4; 7 bases align to TRBD1. The CDR3 loop is CASSQAGGGEKLFF. The CDR3, as DNA: TGTGCCAGCAGCCAAGCAGGGGGTGGGGAAAAACTGTTTTTT.